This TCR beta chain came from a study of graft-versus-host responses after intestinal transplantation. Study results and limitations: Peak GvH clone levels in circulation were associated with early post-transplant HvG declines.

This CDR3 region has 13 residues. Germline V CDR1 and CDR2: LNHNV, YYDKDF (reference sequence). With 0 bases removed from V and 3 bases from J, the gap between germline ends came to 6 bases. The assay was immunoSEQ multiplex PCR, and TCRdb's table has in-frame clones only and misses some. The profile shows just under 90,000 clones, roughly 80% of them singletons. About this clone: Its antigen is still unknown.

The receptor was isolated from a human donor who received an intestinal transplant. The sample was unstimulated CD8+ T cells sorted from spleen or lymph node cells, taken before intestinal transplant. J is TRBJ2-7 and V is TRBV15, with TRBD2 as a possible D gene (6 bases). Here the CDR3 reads CATSRDSGYEQYF. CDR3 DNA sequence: TGTGCCACCAGCAGAGATAGCGGCTACGAGCAGTACTTC.